These 27 T cell receptor beta chains originate from one sample sequenced in a study of blood T cell repertoires in COVID-19. Sequenced by immunoSEQ multiplex PCR; TCRdb stores in-frame clones only, minus some. The table records 70,000 or so clones, around 76% of them present only once. Material for sequencing was peripheral blood. The receptor set was obtained from a human donor in a cohort sampled during active COVID-19.

This rearrangement joins TRBV19 to TRBJ1-6; possibly TRBD1 for D (5 bases). The CDR3 contains 14 residues. V lost 3 bases and J lost 11, with 14 bases in between. Germline assignment: CDR1 LNHDA and CDR2 SQIVND (reference sequence). The CDR3 DNA reads TGTGCCAGTAGTATTTGGGGGGATCCGGCACCCCTCCACTTT. Translation gives CASSIWGDPAPLHF.

This clone was observed a single time. The rearrangement joins TRBV2 to TRBJ1-1, with D tentatively TRBD1 (6 bases). Trimming shortened V by 6 bases and J by 11 bases, and 19 bases separated the two germline ends. The CDR3 contains 13 residues. Germline CDR1 SNHLY, CDR2 FYNNEI. The CDR3 nucleotides are TGTGCCAGCAGCGCGGACAGAAACGATCGGGCTTTCTTT. It yields the protein CASSADRNDRAFF.

This clone was counted a few times. The rearrangement uses TRBV3-1 (or the pseudogene TRBV3-2) and TRBJ2-5, with D unresolved. Per the germline V gene, CDR1 is LGHDT and CDR2 is YNNKEL (reference sequence). V was trimmed by 1 base and J by 5 bases, leaving 8 bases between them. The CDR3 loop spans 13 amino acids. The CDR3 DNA follows: TGTGCCAGCAGCCAAGTTGCGGATGAGACCCAGTACTTC. This translates into CASSQVADETQYF.

The rearrangement uses TRBV14 and TRBJ1-6, with TRBD1 as a possible D gene (5 bases). Germline-derived CDR1 and CDR2 are SGHDN and FVKESK. V was cut by 2 bases and J by 12 bases, with 11 bases left in between. The CDR3 extends over 13 amino acids. This chain's CDR3 is CASSQSTGVPLHF. The CDR3 DNA reads TGTGCCAGCAGCCAATCAACGGGGGTACCCCTCCACTTT.

This clone was counted once. The chain is built from TRBV4-1 and TRBJ2-7; no clear D gene. Looked up from germline, CDR1 is MGHRA and CDR2 is YSYEKL. This CDR3 region has 14 residues. Between the trimmed V and J ends, which lost 0 bases and 4 bases, there was a span of 10 bases. CDR3 loop: CASSQENRVYEQYF. CDR3 in DNA: TGCGCCAGCAGCCAAGAGAATAGAGTTTACGAGCAGTACTTC.

V is TRBV6-6 and J is TRBJ2-7, with 7 nucleotides matching TRBD1. With 4 bases clipped from V and 12 bases from J, the junction kept 18 bases outside the gene matches. This CDR3 comprises 15 residues. Germline V gene data show CDR1 as MNHNY and CDR2 as SVGAGI (reference sequence). The CDR3 DNA sequence: TGTGCCAGCAGTTCCCCTCGCCGGGACAGCCAACGGAGGTACTTC. Its protein is CASSSPRRDSQRRYF.

This chain joins TRBV20-1 and TRBJ1-2; a possible D gene is TRBD1 (5 bases). The CDR3 has 13 residues. Germline V CDR1 and CDR2: DFQATT, SNEGSKA (reference sequence). Deletions cut 3 bases from V and 5 bases from J, with 13 bases between. CDR3 loop: CSASHRLNYGYTF. The CDR3 nucleotides are TGCAGTGCTAGTCACAGGTTAAATTATGGCTACACCTTC.

V usage is TRBV7-9 and J usage is TRBJ1-1, with 9 bases identical to TRBD1. The J segment lost 11 bases and the V segment lost 5 bases, leaving 9 bases of the junction unmatched. Germline V gene lookup returns CDR1 SEHNR and CDR2 FQNEAQ (reference sequence). The CDR3 extends over 13 amino acids. The CDR3 DNA follows: TGTGCCAGCAGCCCGGGACAGGGACTCGGGGCTTTCTTT. Translated, it gives CASSPGQGLGAFF.

This chain uses TRBV6-5 with TRBJ1-2; D perhaps matches TRBD1 (6 bases). V was cut by 2 bases and J by 4 bases, with 14 bases left in between. This CDR3 is built from 15 residues. Germline CDR1 reads MNHEY; CDR2 reads SVGAGI. CDR3 DNA sequence: TGTGCCAGCAGTTACCAGCAGGGGACGGGCTATGGCTACACCTTC. Translating it yields CASSYQQGTGYGYTF.

V is TRBV6-1 and J is TRBJ1-5, with D perhaps TRBD1 (5 bases). The germline V gene encodes CDR1 MNHNS and CDR2 SASEGT. This CDR3 contains 17 residues. Trimming removed 2 bases from V and 2 bases from J, with 16 bases in between. For the CDR3, the DNA is TGTGCCAGCAGTGAATCCCTCGGGGGTTGGGGCAATCAGCCCCAGCATTTT. Its protein is CASSESLGGWGNQPQHF.

The CDR3 DNA sequence: TGTGCCAGCAGACCGGACAGCGATCAGCCCCAGCATTTT. Encoded protein: CASRPDSDQPQHF. The J gene is TRBJ1-5, the V gene TRBV7-8; a possible D gene is TRBD1 (6 bases). V lost 6 bases and J lost 5, with 11 bases in between. Germline assignment: CDR1 SGHVS and CDR2 FQNEAQ. The CDR3 sequence is 13 residues long.

This chain uses TRBV18 with TRBJ1-2; 8 nucleotides align to TRBD1. Per the germline V gene, CDR1 is KGHSH and CDR2 is LQKENI. The CDR3 runs 15 residues. The V segment lost 6 bases and the J segment 4 bases; nucleotides outside the gene matches: 10. CDR3: CASSLGQGAFYGYTF. The CDR3, as DNA: TGTGCCAGCTCCCTAGGACAGGGCGCCTTCTATGGCTACACCTTC.

V gene TRBV18 combines with J gene TRBJ2-7, with TRBD2 as a possible D gene (5 bases). The CDR3 has 15 amino acids. The germline CDR1 and CDR2 sequences are KGHSH and LQKENI. V lost 3 bases and J lost 1, with 13 bases in between. The DNA for the CDR3 is TGTGCCAGCTCACCGGGAGTATCAGGATCCTACGAGCAGTACTTC. The encoded protein is CASSPGVSGSYEQYF. Based on the CDR3 plus reference TRBV18 and TRBJ2-7, the full variable domain is NAGVMQNPRHLVRRRGQEARLRCSPMKGHSHVYWYRQLPEEGLKFMVYLQKENIIDESGMPKERFSAEFPKEGPSILRIQQVVRGDSAAYFCASSPGVSGSYEQYFGPGTRLTVT.

J is TRBJ1-5 and V is TRBV7-2; 7 nucleotides line up with TRBD1. There are 15 residues in the CDR3. Trimming removed 4 bases from V and 4 bases from J; junction bases left unmatched: 7. Germline V CDR1 and CDR2: SGHTA, FQGNSA. As DNA, the CDR3 is TGTGCCAGCAGCTCTCGGACAGGCGATAATCAGCCCCAGCATTTT. Amino acids: CASSSRTGDNQPQHF.

This clone was detected only a few times. The V gene is TRBV7-8, the J gene TRBJ2-7; 11 bases line up with TRBD1. The CDR3 loop spans 13 amino acids. Trimming took 4 bases from V and 5 from J; bases not matched to a gene: 1. The germline CDR1 and CDR2 sequences are SGHVS and FQNEAQ. The CDR3 reads CASSSGQGDEQYF. Here the CDR3 DNA reads TGTGCCAGCAGCTCGGGACAGGGGGACGAGCAGTACTTC.

The chain couples TRBV27 to TRBJ2-7; a possible D gene is TRBD2 (6 bases). The V end lost 3 bases, the J end lost 3 bases, and 9 bases lay between the germline ends. CDR1 is MNHEY and CDR2 is SMNVEV in the germline V gene (reference sequence). The CDR3 has 13 amino acids. The CDR3 region is CASSFGGGYEQYF. CDR3 nucleotide sequence: TGTGCCAGCAGTTTTGGGGGAGGCTACGAGCAGTACTTC.

The CDR3 coding sequence is TGTGCCAGCAGCTTAACGCCAGACACAGATACGCAGTATTTT. As protein: CASSLTPDTDTQYF. The gene calls are TRBV7-9 and TRBJ2-3; D is ambiguous. V lost 2 bases to trimming and J lost 2 bases, with 8 bases between them. The CDR3 loop spans 14 amino acids. Per germline, CDR1 SEHNR and CDR2 FQNEAQ (reference sequence).

In this sample, this clone turned up once. This chain uses TRBV5-1 with TRBJ2-5; D remains ambiguous. Germline-derived CDR1 and CDR2 are SGHRS and YFSETQ. With 4 bases removed from V and 2 bases from J, the gap between germline ends came to 12 bases. The CDR3 runs to 14 residues. Here the CDR3 DNA reads TGCGCCAGCAGCCCACAGTATTCTCAAGAGACCCAGTACTTC. It specifies CASSPQYSQETQYF.

In this sample, this clone turned up once. The rearrangement links TRBV5-1 to TRBJ2-7; 8 positions agree with TRBD1. CDR3 length: 16 residues. Germline assignment: CDR1 SGHRS and CDR2 YFSETQ. V dropped 4 bases and J dropped 1; count of bases not matched to a gene: 10. The CDR3 DNA is TGCGCCAGCAGCACGGACAGGGAAGGGGATTCCTACGAGCAGTACTTC. Amino acids: CASSTDREGDSYEQYF.

This sequence joins TRBV11-2 and TRBJ1-1; 10 positions agree with TRBD1. V was pared by 3 bases and J by 1 base, with 8 bases of the junction left unmatched. Germline V gene sequence: CDR1 SGHAT, CDR2 FQNNGV. The CDR3 loop spans 17 amino acids. This chain's CDR3 is CASSFEGTGESNTEAFF. The CDR3 coding sequence is TGTGCCAGCAGCTTTGAAGGGACAGGGGAATCGAACACTGAAGCTTTCTTT.

The CDR3 spells CASSPLGGGANEQYF. The DNA of the CDR3 is TGTGCCAGCTCACCATTAGGCGGGGGGGCCAACGAGCAGTACTTC. This chain joins TRBV18 and TRBJ2-7; 9 nucleotides agree with TRBD2. CDR3 length equals 15 residues. Germline loops: CDR1 KGHSH, CDR2 LQKENI. The V and J ends lost 2 bases and 5 bases, in that order; junction bases with no gene match: 7.

CDR3 amino acids: CASSDRVTPYGYTF. The CDR3 DNA reads as TGTGCCAGCAGTGACAGGGTAACCCCTTATGGCTACACCTTC. The chain carries TRBV2 and TRBJ1-2; D may be TRBD1 (5 bases). This CDR3 is 14 amino acids long. Trimming pared 3 bases from V and 5 bases from J, leaving 13 bases between. Germline V gene lookup returns CDR1 SNHLY and CDR2 FYNNEI.

The rearrangement joins TRBV18 to TRBJ2-7, with D perhaps matching TRBD1 (6 bases). The V end was cut by 6 bases, the J end by 3 bases, with 21 bases between. The CDR3 consists of 16 residues. CDR1 and CDR2 (germline): KGHSH, LQKENI. The chain's CDR3 is CASSRREGGIFYEQYF. CDR3 sequence (DNA): TGTGCCAGCTCCCGCAGGGAAGGGGGAATTTTCTACGAGCAGTACTTC.

This chain joins TRBV25-1 and TRBJ2-7; maybe TRBD2 (6 bases). CDR3 length equals 14 residues. Germline CDR1 is MGHDK and CDR2 is SYGVNS. V lost 1 base and J lost 6, with 13 bases in between. In DNA, the CDR3 is TGTGCCAGCAGTGAATTGTGGGGGGACGCCGAGCAGTACTTC. It specifies CASSELWGDAEQYF.

This clone was seen once. The chain has TRBV6-5 and TRBJ1-1; D possibly corresponds to TRBD1 (6 bases). Germline V gene sequence: CDR1 MNHEY, CDR2 SVGAGI. V was cut by 0 bases and J by 2 bases, with 10 bases left in between. This CDR3 contains 15 residues. The CDR3 DNA reads as TGTGCCAGCAGTTACTCACAGGGCTTTAACACTGAAGCTTTCTTT. Protein sequence: CASSYSQGFNTEAFF.

This clone was detected only once. The chain carries TRBV2 and TRBJ2-7, with D tentatively TRBD1 (7 bases). This CDR3 contains 14 residues. Trimming shortened V by 5 bases and J by 2 bases, and 13 bases separated the two germline ends. Germline V gene lookup returns CDR1 SNHLY and CDR2 FYNNEI. Here the CDR3 DNA reads TGTGCCAGCAGTCTGGACAGGACTACCTACGAGCAGTACTTC. Its protein is CASSLDRTTYEQYF.

The chain recombines TRBV7-9 with TRBJ2-5, with D perhaps TRBD2 (7 bases). Germline CDR1 is SEHNR and CDR2 is FQNEAQ (reference sequence). The CDR3 runs to 14 residues. The V end lost 2 bases, the J end lost 3 bases, and 10 bases lay between the germline ends. CDR3 coding DNA: TGTGCCAGCAGCTTAACGGGGGGCAAAGAGACCCAGTACTTC. Its translation is CASSLTGGKETQYF.